This is a list of T cell receptor beta chains from one sample in a study of breast tumors, draining lymph nodes, adjacent tissues. MiXCR, run by TCRdb on the multiplex PCR reads, gives a single entry per CDR3 protein. Here the sample spans hundreds of thousands of distinct CDR3 sequences, 32% being singletons. The specimen sequenced was axillary lymph node tissue. The receptors were gathered from a female donor with breast cancer. Some clones in this sample may be carry-over from other donors' samples. The CDR3 runs from the conserved cysteine through the conserved F or W. D genes are given only for firm matches. The size of a clone is reported for some rows only, either as once, few or many, or as a class for expanded clones.

>TRBJ2-5|.|TRBV19|.
TGTGCCAGTAGTGAACTCCTCGGGGGTAGTCGAACAGAGACCCAGTCCTTC
CASSELLGGSRTETQSF
>TRBJ2-2|TRBD2|TRBV12-3/TRBV12-4|many
TGTGCCAGCAGTTTCCCCCAGACTAGCGGACCCACCGGGGAGCTGTTTTTT
CASSFPQTSGPTGELFF
>TRBJ2-1|.|TRBV7-2|many
TGTGCCAGCAGCTTAGATAACTCCTACAATGAGCAGTTCTTC
CASSLDNSYNEQFF
>TRBJ1-5|.|TRBV2|many
TGTGCCAGCAGAAACAGGGTGGGCAATCAGCCCCAGCATTTT
CASRNRVGNQPQHF
>TRBJ2-1|TRBD2|TRBV24-1|many
TGTGCCACCAGTGACCACCGACTAGCGTCTAGCTCCTACAATGAGCAGTTCTTC
CATSDHRLASSSYNEQFF
>TRBJ2-5|.|TRBV11-2|many
TGTGCCAGCAGCTCAACAGGGAGGGAGACCCAGTACTTC
CASSSTGRETQYF
>TRBJ2-5|.|TRBV6-6|many
TGTGCCAGCAGTTACCGAGTAGAGGAGACCCAGTACTTC
CASSYRVEETQYF
>TRBJ2-3|.|TRBV12-5|many
TGTGCTAGTGGTTCTCCGACAGGCACAGATACGCAGTATTTT
CASGSPTGTDTQYF
>TRBJ2-1|TRBD2|TRBV12-3/TRBV12-4|.
TGTGCCAGCAGCTTCGGTGGAGCGGGAGGGTTCTTC
CASSFGGAGGFF
>TRBJ2-6|TRBD2|TRBV19|.
TGTGCCAGTAGTATGAGCGGGAGGGCCAACGTCCTGACTTTC
CASSMSGRANVLTF
>TRBJ1-2|.|TRBV25-1|.
TGTGCCAGCAGCCAGTACACAGAGGCGGCGGATGGCTACACCTTC
CASSQYTEAADGYTF
>TRBJ2-3|TRBD2|TRBV2|.
TGTGCCAGCATCCCAGCGGGAGGGGCAGATACGCAGTATTTT
CASIPAGGADTQYF
>TRBJ1-5|.|TRBV6-5|many
TGTGCCAGCAGTTACTCAAGTAGCAATCAGCCCCAGCATTTT
CASSYSSSNQPQHF
>TRBJ1-1|.|TRBV29-1|.
TGCAGCGCCAAAGGGGACGTATCCCACGGCACTGAAGCTTTCTTT
CSAKGDVSHGTEAFF
>TRBJ2-6|.|TRBV9|.
TGTGCCAGCAGCTCCCTTGCAGCCGAAAGTGGGGCCAACGTCCTGACTTTC
CASSSLAAESGANVLTF
>TRBJ1-5|.|TRBV6-2/TRBV6-3|many
TGTGCCAGCAGTTACGTACCTAATCAGCCCCAGCATTTT
CASSYVPNQPQHF
>TRBJ1-6|.|TRBV20-1|many
TGCAGTGCTAGAGATTCGTCCTCCCGGGGGGAAAATTCACCCCTCCACTTT
CSARDSSSRGENSPLHF
>TRBJ1-3|.|TRBV7-9|.
TGTGCCAGCAGCTTAGACTCACCTCGGGCTGGAAACACCCTATATTTT
CASSLDSPRAGNTLYF
>TRBJ1-2|TRBD1|TRBV19|many
TGTGCCAGTAGTATAACAGGGGTGAACTATGGCTACACCTTC
CASSITGVNYGYTF
>TRBJ2-2|TRBD2|TRBV24-1|.
TGTGCCACCAGCCGGGAGGCGAACACCGGGGAGCTGTTTTTT
CATSREANTGELFF
>TRBJ2-5|.|TRBV24-1|many
TGTGCCACCAGTACCGGGAGACGGAAGACCCAGTACTTC
CATSTGRRKTQYF
>TRBJ2-5|.|TRBV5-1|many
TGCGCCAGCAGCCCCATGGAGGGTAAGGAGACCCAGTACTTC
CASSPMEGKETQYF
>TRBJ2-1|.|TRBV6-5|many
TGTGCCAGCAGCCCCAAGGGCCCTCTCTCCTACAATGAGCAGTTCTTC
CASSPKGPLSYNEQFF
>TRBJ2-5|.|TRBV6-5|many
TGTGCCAGCAGCCGCCCCGGGCGAACCCAAGAGACCCAGTACTTC
CASSRPGRTQETQYF
>TRBJ2-1|.|TRBV28|many
TGTGCCAGCAGTTCCAACCACAATGAGCAGTTCTTC
CASSSNHNEQFF